Below, one T cell receptor (beta chain) is given with its context. The antigen remains unidentified. The sample belongs to a study of T cell responses to AZD1222 COVID-19 vaccine. Study-wide results and caveats: Two AZD1222 doses significantly raised spike-specific TCR breadth and depth over controls. Baseline seropositives among AZD1222 recipients totaled only six. As reported, nearly half of all spike-specific TCRs target variant regions that are unmutated. The donor group comprised mostly white British people and more females; the analysis possibly underestimated clonal diversity.

TCRdb keeps only in-frame clones here, not all; method: immunoSEQ multiplex PCR. The repertoire holds about 99,000 clones, with approximately 87% as singletons. CDR3 length: 13 residues. Germline V gene sequence: CDR1 SGHVS, CDR2 FNYEAQ. V was trimmed by 8 bases and J by 8 bases, leaving 18 bases between them. This sequence was found in an adult in good health. The sample consisted of peripheral blood, taken on day 0 of AZD1222 vaccination. The chain combines TRBV7-6 with TRBJ1-2; D gene ambiguous. The CDR3 loop reads CASSGAAFRGYTF. The CDR3 coding sequence is TGTGCCAGCTCGGGCGCAGCGTTCAGGGGCTACACCTTC.